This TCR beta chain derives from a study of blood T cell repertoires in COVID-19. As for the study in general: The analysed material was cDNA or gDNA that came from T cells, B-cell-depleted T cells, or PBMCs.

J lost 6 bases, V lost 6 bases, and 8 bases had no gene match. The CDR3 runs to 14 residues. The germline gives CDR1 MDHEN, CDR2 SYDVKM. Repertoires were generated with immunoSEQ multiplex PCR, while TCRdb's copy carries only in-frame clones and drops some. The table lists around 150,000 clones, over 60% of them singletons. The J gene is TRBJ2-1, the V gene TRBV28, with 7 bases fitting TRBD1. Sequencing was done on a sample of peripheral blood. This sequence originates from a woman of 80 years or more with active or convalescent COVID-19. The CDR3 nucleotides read TGTGCCAGCAGCCATGACAGGGTCATCAATGAGCAGTTCTTC. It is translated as CASSHDRVINEQFF.